This T cell receptor beta chain was obtained from a study of shared clonotypes between healthy human individuals. Study at large: The study used three CD4 naive, three CD4 memory, two CD8 naive and one CD8 memory plate per donor.

CDR1 is SGHTA and CDR2 is FQGNSA in the germline V gene. V was cut by 1 base and J by 0 bases, with 7 bases left in between. This CDR3 comprises 15 residues. Sequenced by immunoSEQ multiplex PCR; TCRdb stores in-frame clones only, minus some. Of 650,000 to 750,000 clones in the sample, about 78% are singletons; the top ten hold 1.8%. Donors included only healthy HIV-negative adults lacking recent acute infections or vaccinations. Overall study findings and caveats: Memory subsets generally showed lower estimated richness than naive subsets.

On this clone itself: The antigen is unknown.

Material for sequencing was memory CD4+ T cells sorted from blood. Subset specified: CD45RA-negative fraction. The rearrangement uses TRBV7-2 and TRBJ2-1; tentative D call: TRBD2 (6 bases). This receptor was taken from a young woman in good health. CDR3 in DNA: TGTGCCAGCAGCTTAGACGGGAGCTCCTACAATGAGCAGTTCTTC. Its translation is CASSLDGSSYNEQFF. The full variable domain, rest sourced from reference TRBV7-2 and TRBJ2-1, is GAGVSQSPSNKVTEKGKDVELRCDPISGHTALYWYRQSLGQGLEFLIYFQGNSAPDKSGLPSDRFSAERTGGSVSTLTIQRTQQEDSAVYLCASSLDGSSYNEQFFGPGTRLTVL.